This T cell receptor (beta chain) was captured in a study of graft-versus-host responses after intestinal transplantation. On the study more broadly: Anti-thymocyte globulin induction preceded approximately three years of tacrolimus and steroid maintenance in all recipients. Regarding the study as a whole: Some patients had graft-donor T cell macrochimerism. In their allografts, the ratios of graft-versus-host to host-versus-graft T cell clones were high. Investigators detected GvH clones in recipient marrow, with some emerging earlier in ileum or blood. Early post-transplant falls in HvG clones accompanied the peak levels of circulating GvH clones.

Points on this clone: Its antigen is not known.

The CDR3 contains 15 residues. Germline CDR1 is MNHEY and CDR2 is SVGAGI. V was trimmed by 6 bases and J by 0 bases, leaving 14 bases between them. Here immunoSEQ multiplex PCR was the method, and the copy in TCRdb shows in-frame clones only, minus some. The table records 75,000 to 95,000 clones, approximately 90% of them present only once. The chain uses TRBV6-5 and TRBJ1-2; D is unresolved. This TCR derives from a human donor who was the organ donor for an intestinal transplant. This sample comprised unstimulated CD4+ T cells sorted from spleen or lymph node cells, obtained before transplant. The CDR3 loop is CASSPLSASNYGYTF. Here the CDR3 DNA reads TGTGCCAGCAGCCCCCTATCCGCTTCTAACTATGGCTACACCTTC.